This note documents a single T cell receptor beta chain sequence. This entry comes from a study of blood T cell repertoires in COVID-19. On the study more broadly: COVID-19 samples, acute and convalescent, were from the United States, Italy and Spain. Sample material is recorded as cDNA or gDNA derived from T cells, B-cell-depleted T cells, or PBMCs.

Germline V CDR1 and CDR2: MNHEY, SVGAGI. The length of the CDR3 is 13 residues. After removal of 10 bases from V and 2 bases from J, the junction contained 6 bases not matched to a gene. In the source study's methods: Scientists estimated how many nucleated cells there were by amplifying reference gene primers. Libraries were prepared by immunoSEQ multiplex PCR; TCRdb keeps only in-frame clonotypes and omits some of them. V, J and clone size are taken as reported in that table, and D and trimming were inferred from the DNA itself. Here the sample spans over 350,000 clones, 75% to 90% being singletons.

The TCR sequence derives from a woman in her twenties or thirties with active or convalescent COVID-19. This sequence joins TRBV6-5 and TRBJ1-2, with TRBD1 matching over 8 bases. What was sequenced was peripheral blood. CDR3 in DNA: TGTGCCACCCAGGACAGGGTGAACTATGGCTACACCTTC. Translation: CATQDRVNYGYTF.